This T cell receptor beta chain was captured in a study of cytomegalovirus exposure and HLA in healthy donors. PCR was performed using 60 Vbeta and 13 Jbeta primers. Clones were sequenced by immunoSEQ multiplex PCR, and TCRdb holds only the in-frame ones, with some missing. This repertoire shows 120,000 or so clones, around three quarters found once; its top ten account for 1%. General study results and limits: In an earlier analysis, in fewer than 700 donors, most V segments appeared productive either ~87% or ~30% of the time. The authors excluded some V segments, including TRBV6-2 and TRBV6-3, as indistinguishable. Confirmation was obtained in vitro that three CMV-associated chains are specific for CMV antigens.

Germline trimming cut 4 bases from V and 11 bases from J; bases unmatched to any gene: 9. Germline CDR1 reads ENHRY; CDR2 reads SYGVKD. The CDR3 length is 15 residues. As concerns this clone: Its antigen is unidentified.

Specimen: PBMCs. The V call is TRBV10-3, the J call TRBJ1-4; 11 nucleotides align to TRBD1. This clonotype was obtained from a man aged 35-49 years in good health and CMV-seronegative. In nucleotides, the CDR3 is TGTGCCATCAGTGGCTCCGGGACAGGGGGGAGGAAACTGTTTTTT. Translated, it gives CAISGSGTGGRKLFF.